A single sample gave rise to the 15 T cell receptor beta chains below, sequenced in a study of blood T cells in healthy people across ages. For the second PCR, which ran for 7 to 11 cycles, a sample-barcoded 5' primer and a J-beta primer mix were used. TCRdb called the 5' RACE reads again in MiXCR, with one record for every CDR3 protein. The sample lists nearly 1 million distinct CDR3 sequences, approximately 50% seen once, with 20% to 25% in the top ten. What was sequenced was blood. These receptors all come from a woman aged 55-70 years in good health.

The count of this clonotype is one. The CDR3 here is CASSFTSGGAYEQYF. In DNA, the CDR3 is TGTGCCAGCAGCTTTACTAGCGGGGGAGCCTACGAGCAGTACTTC. This rearrangement joins TRBV5-5 to TRBJ2-7; 11 bases fit TRBD2. Germline trimming cut 2 bases from V and 2 bases from J; bases unmatched to any gene: 3. Germline V gene sequence: CDR1 SGHKS, CDR2 YYEKEE (reference sequence). This CDR3 has 15 residues.

This clonotype occurred a few times. The chain recombines TRBV4-2 with TRBJ2-1, with 9 bases lining up with TRBD1. Germline V gene sequence: CDR1 LGHNA, CDR2 YNFKEQ. With V trimmed by 2 bases and J by 6 bases, 5 bases remained unmatched. There are 15 residues in the CDR3. For the CDR3, the DNA is TGTGCCAGCAGCCAACGGGACAGGGTGTTCAATGAGCAGTTCTTC. It codes for CASSQRDRVFNEQFF.

The genes are TRBV4-1 and TRBJ2-1; perhaps TRBD2 as D (6 bases). The CDR3 sequence is 14 residues long. With 2 bases removed from V and 5 bases from J, the gap between germline ends came to 10 bases. Germline CDR1 MGHRA, CDR2 YSYEKL. CDR3 protein: CASSQLGLNNEQFF. CDR3 bases: TGCGCCAGCAGCCAACTTGGACTAAACAATGAGCAGTTCTTC.

The chain has TRBV7-2 and TRBJ1-1; possible D gene TRBD1, 5 bases. CDR1 is SGHTA and CDR2 is FQGNSA in the germline V gene. With 2 bases removed from V and 0 bases from J, the gap between germline ends came to 10 bases. There are 15 residues in the CDR3. The CDR3 nucleotides are TGTGCCAGCAGCTTAATTGCAGGGTTGAACACTGAAGCTTTCTTT. It yields the protein CASSLIAGLNTEAFF.

The rearrangement joins TRBV4-1 to TRBJ1-6; D is perhaps TRBD1 (5 bases). From germline, CDR1 is MGHRA and CDR2 YSYEKL. The CDR3 spans 16 residues. Trimming took off 0 bases at V and 10 bases at J, with 16 bases between the two ends. In DNA, the CDR3 is TGCGCCAGCAGCCAAGAGCGCTTTGGGCAGGGCTCACCCCTCCACTTT. This sequence encodes CASSQERFGQGSPLHF.

This chain joins TRBV7-8 and TRBJ2-1; D perhaps matches TRBD2 (5 bases). Germline V lookup: CDR1 SGHVS, CDR2 FQNEAQ. V was pared by 2 bases and J by 8 bases, with 10 bases between. The CDR3 is made up of 13 amino acids. For the CDR3, the DNA is TGTGCCAGCAGCTTATGGAGCGGCTATGAGCAGTTCTTC. Its protein product is CASSLWSGYEQFF. Full variable domain (rest looked up from reference TRBV7-8 and TRBJ2-1): GAGVSQSPRYKVAKRGQDVALRCDPISGHVSLFWYQQALGQGPEFLTYFQNEAQLDKSGLPSDRFFAERPEGSVSTLKIQRTQQEDSAVYLCASSLWSGYEQFFGPGTRLTVL.

J is TRBJ2-1 and V is TRBV7-9; D perhaps matches TRBD1 (6 bases). The germline V gene encodes CDR1 SEHNR and CDR2 FQNEAQ (reference sequence). Deletions cut 0 bases from V and 3 bases from J, with 18 bases between. The CDR3 runs to 18 residues. The CDR3 sequence is CASSLAGTLTTYYNEQFF. The CDR3 coding sequence is TGTGCCAGCAGCTTAGCAGGGACACTTACAACCTACTACAATGAGCAGTTCTTC. The full variable domain, in which reference TRBV7-9 and TRBJ2-1 provide the parts outside the CDR3, is DTGVSQNPRHKITKRGQNVTFRCDPISEHNRLYWYRQTLGQGPEFLTYFQNEAQLEKSRLLSDRFSAERPKGSFSTLEIQRTEQGDSAMYLCASSLAGTLTTYYNEQFFGPGTRLTVL.

The chain recombines TRBV20-1 with TRBJ2-7, with TRBD2 matching 11 bases. V gave up 1 base and J gave up 0 bases; unmatched junction bases: 11. The CDR3 has 18 residues. The germline CDR1 and CDR2 sequences are DFQATT and SNEGSKA (reference sequence). The CDR3 sequence is CSARGRRLAGSGSYEQYF. The CDR3, as DNA: TGCAGTGCTAGAGGAAGACGACTAGCGGGAAGTGGCTCCTACGAGCAGTACTTC.

The chain combines TRBV24-1 with TRBJ2-5; TRBD2 matches at 10 bases. This CDR3 contains 15 residues. V shed 1 base, J shed 4 bases, and the junction held 2 bases outside the gene matches. Germline V gene data show CDR1 as KGHDR and CDR2 as SFDVKD. The DNA for the CDR3 is TGTGCCACCAGTGATTTTATAGCGGGAGGAGAGACCCAGTACTTC. Protein sequence: CATSDFIAGGETQYF.

CDR3 protein: CASTKPSGRVTYEQYF. The CDR3 coding sequence is TGTGCCAGCACCAAACCGAGCGGGAGGGTCACCTACGAGCAGTACTTC. The V call is TRBV6-1, the J call TRBJ2-7, with TRBD2 matching over 10 bases. The CDR3 has 16 amino acids. Germline CDR1 is MNHNS and CDR2 is SASEGT. V lost 7 bases, J lost 2 bases, and 11 bases stayed unmatched.

The chain carries TRBV4-1 and TRBJ2-1, with 9 nucleotides matching TRBD2. The junction had 4 bases not matched to a gene; V was cut back by 3 bases and J by 1 base. The CDR3 runs to 16 residues. Germline CDR1 reads MGHRA; CDR2 reads YSYEKL. The chain's CDR3 is CASSQAAGGSYNEQFF. The DNA of the CDR3 is TGCGCCAGCAGCCAGGCAGCGGGGGGTTCCTACAATGAGCAGTTCTTC.

The V and J genes are TRBV19 and TRBJ2-1; maybe TRBD2 (5 bases). The CDR3 loop spans 14 amino acids. Germline loops: CDR1 LNHDA, CDR2 SQIVND (reference sequence). V gave up 6 bases and J gave up 13 bases, with 22 bases separating them. This CDR3 is CASRQEPNSETQFF. The CDR3 DNA follows: TGTGCCAGTAGACAAGAACCGAATAGCGAGACCCAGTTCTTC.

This clonotype was detected once. A read error may be the cause here, since a much bigger clone is one base away. The chain links TRBV6-5 to TRBJ1-5; a weak D match, TRBD1 (6 bases). The CDR3 is made up of 17 amino acids. The germline gives CDR1 MNHEY, CDR2 SVGAGI. The CDR3 DNA follows: TGTGTCAGCAGTTACAACTGGGACACGTCGGCCAATCAGCCCCAGCATTTT. The encoded protein is CVSSYNWDTSANQPQHF.

This clonotype was seen a few times. The V gene is TRBV24-1, the J gene TRBJ2-5, with 9 bases lining up with TRBD1. V shed 4 bases, J shed 11 bases, and the junction held 13 bases outside the gene matches. The CDR3 is 15 residues long. Germline V gene sequence: CDR1 KGHDR, CDR2 SFDVKD. The CDR3 coding sequence is TGTGCCACCAGTGACGACGGGACAGGGTCGGTAGAGCAGTACTTC. It yields the protein CATSDDGTGSVEQYF.

This chain joins TRBV20-1 and TRBJ2-1, with D tentatively TRBD1 (6 bases). The germline gives CDR1 DFQATT, CDR2 SNEGSKA (reference sequence). The CDR3 consists of 12 residues. V was cut by 5 bases and J by 6 bases, with 11 bases left in between. CDR3 region: CSAGIGGNEQFF. CDR3 DNA: TGCAGTGCTGGAATAGGGGGCAATGAGCAGTTCTTC.